Detailed here is one T cell receptor (beta chain). What it binds is unknown. This entry belongs to a study of cytomegalovirus exposure and HLA in healthy donors. The overall study: Sequencing of about 179 million T cells in an earlier analysis found approximately 120 million unique TCR beta sequences. Study findings and constraints: TCR beta chains numbering more than 150 were designated cytomegalovirus-associated. Most of the TCR beta V segments (in an earlier analysis) were productive either about 87% or about 30% of the time.

Primers included in the PCR were 60 Vbeta and 13 Jbeta primers. Clones were sequenced by immunoSEQ multiplex PCR, and TCRdb holds only the in-frame ones, with some missing. This sample has under 250,000 clones, with over 75% found just once. The CDR3 runs 12 residues. CDR1 and CDR2 (germline): MDHEN, SYDVKM. V lost 6 bases, J lost 14 bases, and 11 bases stayed unmatched. What was sequenced was PBMCs. This sequence joins TRBV28 and TRBJ1-1; 8 bases match TRBD1. This receptor was obtained from a woman aged 25 to 39 in good health and CMV-seronegative. CDR3 loop: CASSPFSGTGFF. CDR3 DNA sequence: TGTGCCAGCAGCCCTTTTTCCGGGACAGGCTTCTTT.